The sequence of this T cell receptor beta chain was determined in a study of T cell responses to AZD1222 COVID-19 vaccine. Study results and caveats: Repertoire sampling happened only post peak T cell response. Per reports, nearly half of all spike-specific TCRs target regions that are unmutated in variants. Among the donors, most were white British and more were female, and clonal diversity was possibly underestimated. Researchers report vaccine-associated CD4 TCRs spanning spike, with dominance at 160-218 and 743-854.

The table lists this clone with a count of one. What it recognizes is unknown. Clones were read by immunoSEQ multiplex PCR, and TCRdb kept only the in-frame ones, dropping some. Here the sample spans over 110,000 clones, roughly 91% being singletons. V lost 8 bases, J lost 8 bases, and 18 bases lay in between. The CDR3 spans 13 residues. Germline V gene data show CDR1 as SGHAT and CDR2 as FQNNGV. The sequences come from peripheral blood, collected on day 0 of AZD1222 vaccination. This sequence originates from an adult in good health. The chain recombines TRBV11-2 with TRBJ1-2; no definite D call. CDR3 loop: CASSPLSAGGYTF. DNA of the CDR3: TGTGCCAGCTCCCCTCTGTCTGCTGGAGGCTACACCTTC.